This is a list of T cell receptor beta chains from one sample in a study of beta chain features in type 1 diabetes. Profiling relied on immunoSEQ multiplex PCR, and the TCRdb table lists in-frame clones only, not all of them. The sample lists 240,000 or so clones, 55% to 70% occurring once. Source material: naive CD4+ T cells from blood. These receptors all stem from a man aged 25 to 40 in good health. Both conserved end residues are part of each CDR3. A D gene is named only where the DNA matches it firmly. The size field is filled for only some rows; it gives once, few, many or a size class.

V gene,J gene,clone size,D gene,CDR3 DNA,CDR3 protein
TRBV27,TRBJ2-7,once,TRBD1,TGTGCCAGCAGTTTATCCCGGACAGGTAGCTCCTACGAGCAGTACTTC,CASSLSRTGSSYEQYF
TRBV7-2,TRBJ2-1,.,.,TGTGCCAGCAGCTCCTCGGGACTCCCGACCAATGAGCAGTTCTTC,CASSSSGLPTNEQFF
TRBV29-1,TRBJ1-1,.,.,TGCAGCGTTGAAGGTTGGGGAACTGAAGCTTTCTTT,CSVEGWGTEAFF
TRBV25-1,TRBJ2-2,.,.,TGTGCCAGCAGTGAGCCCTTTGTCACCGGGGAGCTGTTTTTT,CASSEPFVTGELFF
TRBV18,TRBJ2-7,.,TRBD1,TGTGCCAGCTCAACCGGGACAGGTCGCCTCTACGAGCAGTACTTC,CASSTGTGRLYEQYF
TRBV29-1,TRBJ2-1,few,.,TGCAGTGCTCTTAGCGATCCCTACAATGAGCAGTTCTTC,CSALSDPYNEQFF
TRBV25-1,TRBJ2-5,.,.,TGTGCCAGCAGTCGGACAGTGAAGACCCAGTACTTC,CASSRTVKTQYF
TRBV5-6,TRBJ2-4,few,TRBD2,TGTGCCAGCAGCTCCCCGCTCGGGGGGACCAAAAACATTCAGTACTTC,CASSSPLGGTKNIQYF
TRBV29-1,TRBJ2-3,.,.,TGCAGCGTGGACAGGGAGGGGACAGATACGCAGTATTTT,CSVDREGTDTQYF
TRBV28,TRBJ2-3,.,.,TGTGCCAGCAGTCCCAGGGGGGTGGCAGATACGCAGTATTTT,CASSPRGVADTQYF
TRBV7-2,TRBJ2-5,.,TRBD2,TGTGCCAGCAGCTTGACTAGCGGGGGGGCCTGGGAGACCCAGTACTTC,CASSLTSGGAWETQYF
TRBV18,TRBJ2-5,.,.,TGTGCCAGCTCACTAGGACAGCAGGAGACCCAGTACTTC,CASSLGQQETQYF
TRBV5-1,TRBJ2-5,.,.,TGCGCCAGCAGCCTCCCTAAGGGGGTCCAAGAGACCCAGTACTTC,CASSLPKGVQETQYF
TRBV9,TRBJ2-1,once,.,TGTGCCAGCAGCGTAGTTGGAGGCTACAATGAGCAGTTCTTC,CASSVVGGYNEQFF
TRBV20-1,TRBJ2-5,once,.,TGCAGTGCTAGTTTCAGCGAGACCCAGTACTTC,CSASFSETQYF
TRBV2,TRBJ1-6,once,TRBD1,TGTGCCAGCGCCGGAAGGGGACAGGGTAATTCACCCCTCCACTTT,CASAGRGQGNSPLHF
TRBV10-3,TRBJ2-5,.,.,TGTGCCATCAGACCGGGAGCCGGTGCGGAGACCCAGTACTTC,CAIRPGAGAETQYF
TRBV2,TRBJ2-5,.,TRBD2,TGTGCCAGCAAGGCTAGCGGGTCCCAAGAGACCCAGTACTTC,CASKASGSQETQYF
TRBV30,TRBJ2-1,.,.,TGTGCCTGGAGTGTAATGTCCGGGGGAAACAATGAGCAGTTCTTC,CAWSVMSGGNNEQFF
TRBV4-2,TRBJ2-3,.,.,TGTGCCAGCAGCAGCGGTGGAACGTCGGGGGACACAGATACGCAGTATTTT,CASSSGGTSGDTDTQYF